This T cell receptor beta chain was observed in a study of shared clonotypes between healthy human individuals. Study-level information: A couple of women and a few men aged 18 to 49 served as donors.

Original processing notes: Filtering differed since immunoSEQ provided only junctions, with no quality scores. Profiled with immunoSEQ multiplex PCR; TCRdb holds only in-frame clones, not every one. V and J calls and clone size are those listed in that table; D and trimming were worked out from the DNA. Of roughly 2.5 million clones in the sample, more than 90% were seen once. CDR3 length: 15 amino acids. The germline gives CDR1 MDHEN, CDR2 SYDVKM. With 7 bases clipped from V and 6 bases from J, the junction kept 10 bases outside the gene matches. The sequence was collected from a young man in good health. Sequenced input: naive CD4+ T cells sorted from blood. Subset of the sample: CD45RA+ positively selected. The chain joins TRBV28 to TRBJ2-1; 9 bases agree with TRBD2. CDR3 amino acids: CASITRAGGPNEQFF. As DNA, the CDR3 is TGTGCCAGCATCACCCGGGCGGGGGGGCCCAATGAGCAGTTCTTC.